Below, one T cell receptor (beta chain) is given with its context. This clonotype was counted many times. It lacks a known antigen. No base quality values were provided; no much bigger clone lies one nucleotide off. V is cut back by 5 bases and J by 6 bases, with 4 bases in the junction unmatched. Inclusive of the bounding cysteine and phenylalanine, the CDR3 is 12 residues long. Of the read, only the CDR3 DNA is kept; its 36 bases are in frame from base 1. The CDR1 and CDR2 encoded by the germline V gene (reference sequence) are MNHEY and SMNVEV. This record comes from a study of neurological immune-mediated disorders (dated by TCRdb to between 2017 and 2020). Study-wide context: Among the 34 multiple sclerosis patients, roughly 31 had relapsing-remitting MS and 3 had secondary progressive MS. Using UMI-based sequencing, the study compared peripheral blood TCR-beta repertoires from patients with HTLV-I-associated myelopathy (HAM/TSP), patients with multiple sclerosis, and healthy controls. The roughly 110 TCR-beta libraries covered PBMC samples along with longitudinal samples, technical triplicates, and paired sorted CD4+ and CD8+ T-cell subsets. The cohort included some 66 subjects: about 15 with HAM/TSP, approximately 34 with multiple sclerosis, and 20 or so healthy controls.

Overall study results and their limits: The highest TCR clonal expansion was observed in HAM/TSP patients, whereas the lowest was observed in MS patients, even when compared with healthy controls. Repertoires from 18 of 34 MS patients were grouped by phylogenetic analysis into a cluster of related CDR3 sequences, suggesting a possible repertoire-level signature. Across subjects, expanded clones never shared an identical CDR3 amino acid sequence, which suggests that the TCR-beta repertoires in every group were private. No association of the MS cluster with clinical or MRI features was observed, and the need for larger cohorts was stated by the authors.

For unsorted PBMC libraries, 2 million PBMCs were used after storage in RNAlater at -80 degrees C until RNA extraction. Multiple sclerosis patients were enrolled in a US clinical protocol under which disease progression was evaluated by magnetic resonance imaging. Peripheral blood underwent Ficoll-Hypaque density gradient centrifugation to isolate PBMCs, which were then cryopreserved in liquid nitrogen. cDNA was synthesized by template-switch 5'RACE using a primer with a 10-nucleotide random unique molecular identifier that tagged each TCR transcript. Every sequencing run yielded over 160 million TCR-beta sequences covering 15-18 subjects. Total RNA was extracted with the RNeasy kit. The KAPA Real-time Library Amplification kit was used to amplify TCR-beta VDJ regions with primers targeting the TCR constant region and the 5'RACE anchor. Sample indexes and Illumina adaptors were added in a first PCR, after which library yield was increased in a second PCR. The roughly 650 bp TCR product was size-selected on a 2% E-gel SizeSelection system after Ampure bead purification. Before pooling, libraries had their quality checked on a Bioanalyzer, their concentration measured with Qubit, and their quantity determined with the Kapa Library Quantification kit. Libraries were sequenced paired-end 2 x 150 bp on an Illumina HiSeq 2500. To increase sequence diversity, about 25-31% phiX was spiked into each library pool. Concerning the study's data processing: The quality-filtered reads were processed with the UMI-based MiGEC pipeline, whose error correction step removed more than 80% of the raw TCR sequences. IMGT germline references were used for alignment of VDJ genes, and clonotypes were defined by a unique CDR3 amino acid sequence together with V-J genes. Clonal expansion, Shannon diversity and CDR3 relatedness were evaluated with VDJtools (CalcPairwiseDistances, ClusterSamples), while phylogenetic trees were built in CLCbio workbench. Using coefficient-of-variation modelling across technical triplicates, the study counted a clone as expanded if it had at least 8 unique UMIs. TCRdb reprocessed the public reads (quality trimming at Q25 with fastp, clone calling with MiXCR) and kept in-frame beta chains. CDR3 protein sequences are deduplicated, and each keeps its most common genes and DNA. The V and J calls and clone size are TCRdb's, not the authors'. In all, the sample holds tens of thousands of distinct CDR3 sequences, and 2.6% of those were seen once. The ten largest clones represent roughly 1.2% of the sample.

The source material was PBMCs. The receptor's source is a woman in her thirties with multiple sclerosis. The chain is assembled from TRBV27 and TRBJ2-7; 7 middle bases align to TRBD2. The DNA sequence follows: TGTGCCAGCAGTCTAGGGAGGGGCGAGCAGTACTTC. This codes for CASSLGRGEQYF.